The sequence of this T cell receptor (beta chain) was determined in a study of shared clonotypes between healthy human individuals. Assay: immunoSEQ multiplex PCR; the TCRdb copy retains only in-frame clones and omits some. The sample consists of roughly 2,500,000 clones, approximately 94% of them appearing once. V lost 5 bases, J lost 1 base, and 11 bases lay in between. CDR1 and CDR2 from the germline V gene are SEHNR and FQNEAQ (reference sequence). This CDR3 is 14 amino acids long. Concerning this clone: Its target is not known.

Splitting the CD4+ cells yielded a CD45RA+ naive subset and a CD45RA-negative memory subset. Findings and caveats of the study: An effect of sequencing depth on clonotype sharing among donors was expected.

What was sequenced was naive CD4+ T cells from PBMCs. Documented subset: CD45RA+ positively selected. The chain carries TRBV7-9 and TRBJ1-1; weak D call: TRBD1 (6 bases). The TCR comes from a man aged 18 to 29 in good health. Some clones in this sample may be carry-over from other donors' samples. CDR3 protein: CASSPQGQNTEAFF. CDR3 bases: TGTGCCAGCAGCCCACAGGGTCAGAACACTGAAGCTTTCTTT.